The present T cell receptor beta chain was sequenced within a study of shared clonotypes between healthy human individuals. Study results and limitations: Rarefaction indicated that sorted-subset sequencing remained incomplete although depth was large. Lower generation probabilities were found for non-shared clonotypes than for those shared by all four donors.

Remarks on this clone: The antigen remains unidentified.

Around 32,000 T cell genomes, or around 200 ng DNA, went into the sorted-subset replicate PCRs. Study processing details: Without quality scores, immunoSEQ junctional reads could not be filtered like full-length reads. Only in-frame clones appear in the TCRdb table, and some are missing; sequencing was by immunoSEQ multiplex PCR. The V and J calls and clone size are taken from that table; D and trimming were inferred from the DNA. Altogether about 1.5 million clones are present, around 98% being singletons, with the ten largest covering around 0.45%. This CDR3 comprises 22 residues. The chain carries TRBV12-1 and TRBJ2-1; the table assigns TRBD2, which was not confirmed against the DNA. TRBV12-1 is designated a pseudogene. The sequencing input was naive CD4+ T cells sorted from blood. The sample's subset: CD45RA+ positively selected. The origin of this receptor is a man aged 30 to 39 in good health. For the CDR3, the DNA is TGTGCCAGCAGCTTTGAAACCCCGGGACTAGCGGGAGGTGTCAGCTCCTACAATGAGCAGTTCTTC. Translation gives CASSFETPGLAGGVSSYNEQFF.